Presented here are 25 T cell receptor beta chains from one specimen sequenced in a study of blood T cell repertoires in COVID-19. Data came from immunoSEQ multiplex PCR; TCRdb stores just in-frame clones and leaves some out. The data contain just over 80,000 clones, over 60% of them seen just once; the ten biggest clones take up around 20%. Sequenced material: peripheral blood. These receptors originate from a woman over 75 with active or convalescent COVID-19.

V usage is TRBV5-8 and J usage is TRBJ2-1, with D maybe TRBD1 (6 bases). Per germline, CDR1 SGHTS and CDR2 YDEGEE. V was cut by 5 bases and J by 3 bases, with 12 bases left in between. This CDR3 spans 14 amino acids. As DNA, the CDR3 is TGTGCCAGCAGGAAAGGACAGAGCTACAATGAGCAGTTCTTC. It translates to CASRKGQSYNEQFF.

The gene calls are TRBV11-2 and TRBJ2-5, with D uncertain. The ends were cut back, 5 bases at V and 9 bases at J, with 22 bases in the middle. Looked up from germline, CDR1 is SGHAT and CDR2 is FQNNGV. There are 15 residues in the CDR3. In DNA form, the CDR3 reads TGTGCCAGCAGCCCAGAGCCGACCCCCCTGAGGTCCCAGTACTTC. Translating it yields CASSPEPTPLRSQYF.

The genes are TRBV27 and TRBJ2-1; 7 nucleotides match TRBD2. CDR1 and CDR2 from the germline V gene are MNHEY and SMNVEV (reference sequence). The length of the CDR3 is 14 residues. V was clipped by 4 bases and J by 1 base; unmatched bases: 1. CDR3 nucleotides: TGTGCCAGCAGTTCCGGGGGGTCCTACAATGAGCAGTTCTTC. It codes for CASSSGGSYNEQFF.

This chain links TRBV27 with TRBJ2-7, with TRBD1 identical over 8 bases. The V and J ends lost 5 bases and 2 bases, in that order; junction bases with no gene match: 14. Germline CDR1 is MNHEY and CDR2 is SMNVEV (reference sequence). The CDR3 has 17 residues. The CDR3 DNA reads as TGTGCCAGCAGTCGATCCCGGAACAGGGGGTTCACCTACGAGCAGTACTTC. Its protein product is CASSRSRNRGFTYEQYF.

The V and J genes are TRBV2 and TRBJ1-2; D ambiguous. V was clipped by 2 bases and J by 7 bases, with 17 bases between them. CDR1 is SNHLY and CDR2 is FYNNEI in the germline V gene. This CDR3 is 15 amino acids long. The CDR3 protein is CASSETDLAPGGYTF. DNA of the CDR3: TGTGCCAGCAGTGAAACAGACCTGGCCCCCGGTGGCTACACCTTC.

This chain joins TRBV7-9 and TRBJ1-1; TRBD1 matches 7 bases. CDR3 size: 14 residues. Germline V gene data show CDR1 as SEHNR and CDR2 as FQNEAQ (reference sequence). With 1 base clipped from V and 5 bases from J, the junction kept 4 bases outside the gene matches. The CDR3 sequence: CASSLDSTGTEAFF. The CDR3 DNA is TGTGCCAGCAGCTTAGACTCGACAGGGACTGAAGCTTTCTTT.

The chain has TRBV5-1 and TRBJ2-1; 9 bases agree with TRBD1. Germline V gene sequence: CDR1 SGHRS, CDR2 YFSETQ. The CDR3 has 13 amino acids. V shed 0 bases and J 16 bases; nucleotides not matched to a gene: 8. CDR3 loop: CASSLESGQGSFF. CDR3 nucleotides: TGCGCCAGCAGCTTGGAATCGGGACAGGGTTCTTTCTTC.

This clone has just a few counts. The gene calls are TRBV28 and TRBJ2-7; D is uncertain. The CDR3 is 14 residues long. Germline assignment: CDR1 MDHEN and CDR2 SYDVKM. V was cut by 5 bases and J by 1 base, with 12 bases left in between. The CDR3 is CASSLGLESYEQYF. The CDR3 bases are TGTGCCAGCAGTCTTGGGCTCGAGTCCTACGAGCAGTACTTC.

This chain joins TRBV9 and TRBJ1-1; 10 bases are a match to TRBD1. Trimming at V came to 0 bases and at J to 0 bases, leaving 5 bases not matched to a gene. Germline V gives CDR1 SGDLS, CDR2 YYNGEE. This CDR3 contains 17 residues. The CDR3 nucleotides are TGTGCCAGCAGCGTAGTTGGGACAGGGGTCCTGAACACTGAAGCTTTCTTT. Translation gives CASSVVGTGVLNTEAFF.

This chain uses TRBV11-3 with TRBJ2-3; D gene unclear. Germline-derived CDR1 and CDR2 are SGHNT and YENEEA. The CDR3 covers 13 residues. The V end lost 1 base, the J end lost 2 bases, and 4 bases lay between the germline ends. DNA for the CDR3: TGTGCCAGCAGCTTAGGGCACACAGATACGCAGTATTTT. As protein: CASSLGHTDTQYF.

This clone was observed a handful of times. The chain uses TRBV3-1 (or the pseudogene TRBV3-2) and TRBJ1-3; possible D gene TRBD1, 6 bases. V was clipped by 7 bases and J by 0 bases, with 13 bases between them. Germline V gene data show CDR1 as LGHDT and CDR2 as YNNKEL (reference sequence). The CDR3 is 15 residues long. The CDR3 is CASKDSLYSGNTIYF. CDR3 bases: TGTGCCAGCAAGGACAGCCTATACTCTGGAAACACCATATATTTT.

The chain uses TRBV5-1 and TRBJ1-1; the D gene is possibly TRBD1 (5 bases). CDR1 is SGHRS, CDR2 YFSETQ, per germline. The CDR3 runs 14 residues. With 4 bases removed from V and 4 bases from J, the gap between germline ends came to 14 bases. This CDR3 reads CASSADNPSTEAFF. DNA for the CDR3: TGCGCCAGCAGCGCGGACAATCCGAGCACTGAAGCTTTCTTT.

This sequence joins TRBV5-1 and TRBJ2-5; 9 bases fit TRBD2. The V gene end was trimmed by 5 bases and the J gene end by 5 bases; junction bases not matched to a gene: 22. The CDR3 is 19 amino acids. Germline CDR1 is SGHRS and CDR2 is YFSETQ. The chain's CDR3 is CASRPTSGGYPSGGETQYF. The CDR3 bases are TGCGCCAGCAGGCCGACTAGCGGTGGTTATCCCTCGGGGGGGGAGACCCAGTACTTC.

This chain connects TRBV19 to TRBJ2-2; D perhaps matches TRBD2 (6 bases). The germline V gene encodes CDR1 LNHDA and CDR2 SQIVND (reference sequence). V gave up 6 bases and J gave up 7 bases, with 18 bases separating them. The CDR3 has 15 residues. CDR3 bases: TGTGCCAGTAGCCTTGGAGGGGCCGTTGGCGGGGAGCTGTTTTTT. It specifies CASSLGGAVGGELFF.

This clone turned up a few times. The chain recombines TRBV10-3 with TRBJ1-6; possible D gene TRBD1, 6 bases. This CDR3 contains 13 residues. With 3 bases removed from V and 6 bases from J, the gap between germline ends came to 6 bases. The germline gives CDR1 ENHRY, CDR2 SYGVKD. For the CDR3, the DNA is TGTGCCATCAGTGAAGGGGGTAATTCACCCCTCCACTTT. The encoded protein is CAISEGGNSPLHF.

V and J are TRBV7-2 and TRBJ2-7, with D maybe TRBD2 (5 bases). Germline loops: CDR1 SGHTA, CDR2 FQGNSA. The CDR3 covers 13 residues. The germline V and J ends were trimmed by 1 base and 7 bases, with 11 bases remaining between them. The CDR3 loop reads CASSLGGSGEQYF. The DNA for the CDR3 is TGTGCCAGCAGCTTAGGAGGGTCGGGGGAGCAGTACTTC.

The CDR3 region has the DNA TGTGCCACCAGCGTTATCTTGACAGGGGGCGACGAGCAGTACTTC. Translating it yields CATSVILTGGDEQYF. The rearrangement links TRBV15 to TRBJ2-7; TRBD1 aligns across 10 bases. V shed 5 bases, J shed 5 bases, and the junction held 9 bases outside the gene matches. CDR1 is LNHNV, CDR2 YYDKDF, per germline (reference sequence). The CDR3 is 15 residues long.

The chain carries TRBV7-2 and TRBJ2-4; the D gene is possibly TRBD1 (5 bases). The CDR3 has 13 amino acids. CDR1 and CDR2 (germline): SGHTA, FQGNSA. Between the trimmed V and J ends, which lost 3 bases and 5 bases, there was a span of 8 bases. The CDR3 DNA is TGTGCCAGCAGCTTTCGACAGCAAAACATTCAGTACTTC. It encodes CASSFRQQNIQYF. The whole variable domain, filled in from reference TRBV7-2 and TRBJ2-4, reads GAGVSQSPSNKVTEKGKDVELRCDPISGHTALYWYRQSLGQGLEFLIYFQGNSAPDKSGLPSDRFSAERTGGSVSTLTIQRTQQEDSAVYLCASSFRQQNIQYFGAGTRLSVL.

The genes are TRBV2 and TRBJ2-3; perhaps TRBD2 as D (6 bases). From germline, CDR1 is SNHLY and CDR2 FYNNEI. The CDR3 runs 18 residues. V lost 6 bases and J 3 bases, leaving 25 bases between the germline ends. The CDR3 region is CASSPVFVALAITDTQYF. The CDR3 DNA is TGTGCCAGCAGCCCCGTCTTTGTCGCGCTAGCGATTACAGATACGCAGTATTTT.

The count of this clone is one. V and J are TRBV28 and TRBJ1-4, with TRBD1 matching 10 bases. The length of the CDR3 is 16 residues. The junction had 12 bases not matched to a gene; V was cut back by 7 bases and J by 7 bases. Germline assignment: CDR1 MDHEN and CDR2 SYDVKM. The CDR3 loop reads CASTQPAGTGVEKLFF. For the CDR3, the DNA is TGTGCCAGCACCCAACCCGCAGGGACAGGGGTTGAAAAACTGTTTTTT.

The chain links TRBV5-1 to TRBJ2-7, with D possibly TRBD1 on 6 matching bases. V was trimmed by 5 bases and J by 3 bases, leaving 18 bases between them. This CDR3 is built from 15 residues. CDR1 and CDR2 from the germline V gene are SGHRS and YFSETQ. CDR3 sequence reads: CASRHGQSNDYEQYF. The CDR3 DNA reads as TGCGCCAGCAGACACGGACAGTCTAACGACTACGAGCAGTACTTC.

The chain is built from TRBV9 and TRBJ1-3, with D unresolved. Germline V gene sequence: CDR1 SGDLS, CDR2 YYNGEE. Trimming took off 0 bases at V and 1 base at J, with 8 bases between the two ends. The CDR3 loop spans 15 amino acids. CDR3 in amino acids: CASSVAIGSGNTIYF. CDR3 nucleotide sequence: TGTGCCAGCAGCGTAGCTATCGGGTCTGGAAACACCATATATTTT.

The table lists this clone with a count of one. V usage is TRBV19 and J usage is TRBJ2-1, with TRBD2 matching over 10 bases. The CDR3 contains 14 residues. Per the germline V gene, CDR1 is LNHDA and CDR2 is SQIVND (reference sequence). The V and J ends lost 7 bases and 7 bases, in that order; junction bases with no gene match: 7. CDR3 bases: TGTGCCAGTAACCTAGCGGGGGATGGAAATGAGCAGTTCTTC. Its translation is CASNLAGDGNEQFF.

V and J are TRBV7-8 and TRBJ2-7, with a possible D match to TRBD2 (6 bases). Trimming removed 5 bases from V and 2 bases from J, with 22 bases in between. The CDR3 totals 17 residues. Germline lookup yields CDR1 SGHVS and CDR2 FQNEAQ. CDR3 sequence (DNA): TGTGCCAGCAGCATGGGAGGATCAGGGTGGTTTACCTACGAGCAGTACTTC. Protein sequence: CASSMGGSGWFTYEQYF.

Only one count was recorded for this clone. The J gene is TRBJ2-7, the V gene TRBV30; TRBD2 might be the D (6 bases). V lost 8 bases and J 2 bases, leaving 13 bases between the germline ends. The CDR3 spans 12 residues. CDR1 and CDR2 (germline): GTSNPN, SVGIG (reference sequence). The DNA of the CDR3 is TGTGCCGCGGGACCAGGAGCCTACGAGCAGTACTTC. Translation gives CAAGPGAYEQYF. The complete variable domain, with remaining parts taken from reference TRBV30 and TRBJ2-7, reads SQTIHQWPATLVQPVGSPLSLECTVEGTSNPNLYWYRQAAGRGLQLLFYSVGIGQISSEVPQNLSASRPQDRQFILSSKKLLLSDSGFYLCAAGPGAYEQYFGPGTRLTVT.